These 32 T cell receptor beta chains were all obtained from the same sample, sequenced in a study of cytomegalovirus exposure and HLA in healthy donors. 60 Vbeta and 13 Jbeta primers were used in PCR. Clones were sequenced by immunoSEQ multiplex PCR, and TCRdb holds only the in-frame ones, with some missing. The profile shows about 120,000 clones, roughly 80% of them singletons. The sequenced sample was PBMCs. These receptors were collected from a woman in her 40s in good health and CMV-seronegative.

This chain uses TRBV7-9 with TRBJ1-2; D not resolved. The germline V gene encodes CDR1 SEHNR and CDR2 FQNEAQ (reference sequence). This CDR3 spans 13 amino acids. V lost 1 base and J lost 5, with 8 bases in between. The CDR3 nucleotides read TGTGCCAGCAGCTTAGGCGGTCCTTATGGCTACACCTTC. Translated, it gives CASSLGGPYGYTF. Full variable domain (rest looked up from reference TRBV7-9 and TRBJ1-2): DTGVSQNPRHKITKRGQNVTFRCDPISEHNRLYWYRQTLGQGPEFLTYFQNEAQLEKSRLLSDRFSAERPKGSFSTLEIQRTEQGDSAMYLCASSLGGPYGYTFGSGTRLTVV.

The chain combines TRBV5-4 with TRBJ2-1; a weak D match, TRBD2 (6 bases). The CDR3 is made up of 16 amino acids. V was pared by 4 bases and J by 8 bases, with 22 bases between. CDR1 is SGHNT, CDR2 YYREEE, per germline (reference sequence). The CDR3 protein is CASSPAAGGVPHEQFF. CDR3 coding DNA: TGTGCCAGCAGCCCAGCGGCCGGCGGGGTCCCACATGAGCAGTTCTTC.

The CDR3 region is CASSQGGPPNYGYTF. CDR3 bases: TGCGCCAGCAGCCAGGGAGGGCCTCCTAACTATGGCTACACCTTC. This sequence joins TRBV4-1 and TRBJ1-2; D is ambiguous. V lost 3 bases and J lost 0, with 11 bases in between. This CDR3 is built from 15 residues. Germline CDR1 MGHRA, CDR2 YSYEKL.

The chain uses TRBV19 and TRBJ2-7; 7 positions agree with TRBD2. CDR3 length: 15 residues. Germline assignment: CDR1 LNHDA and CDR2 SQIVND (reference sequence). The V segment lost 5 bases and the J segment 3 bases; nucleotides outside the gene matches: 10. CDR3 protein: CASSFRRERLYEQYF. CDR3 in DNA: TGTGCCAGTAGTTTCCGGCGGGAGCGTCTCTACGAGCAGTACTTC.

For the CDR3, the DNA is TGTGCCAGCAGCTCCCGACTCAGCTCCTACAATGAGCAGTTCTTC. This codes for CASSSRLSSYNEQFF. The chain couples TRBV11-2 to TRBJ2-1; D ambiguous. Trimming took 4 bases from V and 0 from J, leaving 10 bases between them. Per germline, CDR1 SGHAT and CDR2 FQNNGV. The CDR3 sequence is 15 residues long.

V gene TRBV25-1 combines with J gene TRBJ1-1; D is unresolved. CDR3 length: 14 amino acids. Germline V gene lookup returns CDR1 MGHDK and CDR2 SYGVNS. V was cut by 2 bases and J by 2 bases, with 9 bases left in between. CDR3 region: CASSEHSGNTEAFF. CDR3 DNA: TGTGCCAGCAGTGAACACAGCGGCAACACTGAAGCTTTCTTT.

The chain links TRBV28 to TRBJ2-7; the match to TRBD1 covers 8 bases. This CDR3 region has 14 residues. The V and J ends lost 5 bases and 4 bases, in that order; junction bases with no gene match: 7. Germline values: CDR1 MDHEN, CDR2 SYDVKM. CDR3 residues: CASSPPGQVYEQYF. CDR3 nucleotides: TGTGCCAGCAGTCCTCCGGGACAGGTTTACGAGCAGTACTTC.

The chain is built from TRBV7-3 and TRBJ2-7, with TRBD1 matching over 8 bases. V lost 4 bases to trimming and J lost 0 bases; unmatched junction nucleotides: 11. Germline CDR1 SGHTA, CDR2 FQGTGA. CDR3 length: 17 amino acids. CDR3 sequence reads: CASSSVRRGQDSYEQYF. The DNA of the CDR3 is TGTGCCAGCAGCTCCGTCCGTAGGGGACAGGACTCCTACGAGCAGTACTTC.

This clone was seen only a few times. The chain is built from TRBV28 and TRBJ2-5, with a tentative D call TRBD2 (6 bases). The CDR3 totals 13 residues. The germline CDR1 and CDR2 sequences are MDHEN and SYDVKM. Trimming removed 6 bases at V and 7 bases at J, with 15 bases between. The chain's CDR3 is CASRRENRGTQYF. The CDR3 region has the DNA TGTGCCAGCAGACGGGAGAACCGGGGGACCCAGTACTTC.

CDR3 protein: CASSQVRGIYEQYF. CDR3 nucleotide sequence: TGTGCCAGCAGTCAAGTCAGGGGAATCTACGAGCAGTACTTC. The chain combines TRBV6-5 with TRBJ2-7, with TRBD1 as a possible D gene (6 bases). The CDR3 covers 14 residues. Trimming stripped 5 bases from V and 3 bases from J, with 14 bases between. Per germline, CDR1 MNHEY and CDR2 SVGAGI.

This sequence joins TRBV7-9 and TRBJ1-2, with D perhaps TRBD1 (5 bases). V dropped 6 bases and J dropped 0 bases, with 8 bases sitting between them. In germline, CDR1 is SEHNR, CDR2 FQNEAQ (reference sequence). This CDR3 has 13 residues. Here the CDR3 DNA reads TGTGCCAGCAGGACACAGGCTAACTATGGCTACACCTTC. It specifies CASRTQANYGYTF. Drawing the rest from reference TRBV7-9 and TRBJ1-2, the complete variable domain is DTGVSQNPRHKITKRGQNVTFRCDPISEHNRLYWYRQTLGQGPEFLTYFQNEAQLEKSRLLSDRFSAERPKGSFSTLEIQRTEQGDSAMYLCASRTQANYGYTFGSGTRLTVV.

The gene calls are TRBV7-2 and TRBJ2-7, with TRBD1 identical over 11 bases. This CDR3 region has 15 residues. J was trimmed by 9 bases and V by 8 bases; bases with no gene match: 15. CDR1 is SGHTA, CDR2 FQGNSA, per germline. CDR3 residues: CASSQTGTGGYGQYF. CDR3 nucleotide sequence: TGTGCCAGCTCTCAGACCGGGACAGGGGGGTATGGGCAGTACTTC.

The chain is built from TRBV6-6 and TRBJ1-2, with 7 bases matching TRBD1. Germline V gives CDR1 MNHNY, CDR2 SVGAGI (reference sequence). The CDR3 is made up of 13 amino acids. Unmatched junction bases numbered 6, after V lost 6 bases and J lost 5 bases. CDR3 region: CASSPLTGYGYTF. The CDR3 DNA follows: TGTGCCAGCAGCCCACTGACAGGGTATGGCTACACCTTC.

CDR3 bases: TGTGCCAGCAGCTTGGGGGGGCACGACAATGAGCAGTTCTTC. Its protein is CASSLGGHDNEQFF. The chain links TRBV5-8 to TRBJ2-1, with a tentative D call TRBD1 (6 bases). V was cut by 0 bases and J by 5 bases, with 9 bases left in between. Germline lookup yields CDR1 SGHTS and CDR2 YDEGEE. There are 14 residues in the CDR3.

The chain has TRBV7-3 and TRBJ2-1, with D unresolved. V was cut by 6 bases and J by 0 bases, with 12 bases left in between. Germline-derived CDR1 and CDR2 are SGHTA and FQGTGA. The CDR3 has 15 residues. The CDR3 DNA reads TGTGCCAGCAGTACGAGTCGAAGCTCCTACAATGAGCAGTTCTTC. Translated: CASSTSRSSYNEQFF.

Concerning this clone: One end of the junction is discordant with germline, which a read error may explain. The V and J genes are TRBV7-9 and TRBJ2-1, with a tentative D call TRBD2 (7 bases). In germline, CDR1 is SEHNR, CDR2 FQNEAQ (reference sequence). The CDR3 is 12 residues long. The CDR3 sequence is CSSSPRGGRQFF. In DNA, the CDR3 is TGTTCCAGCAGCCCGAGGGGGGGCCGGCAGTTCTTC.

The chain has TRBV29-1 and TRBJ1-1; maybe TRBD1 (5 bases). The germline CDR1 and CDR2 sequences are SQVTM and ANQGSEA. Trimming pared 5 bases from V and 0 bases from J, leaving 13 bases between. The CDR3 has 14 residues. This CDR3 reads CSVRGGEMNTEAFF. DNA of the CDR3: TGCAGCGTTCGGGGGGGGGAAATGAACACTGAAGCTTTCTTT.

V usage is TRBV21-1 and J usage is TRBJ1-2; TRBD1, the table's D call, lacks a check against the DNA. TRBV21-1 is labeled a pseudogene. This CDR3 spans 15 amino acids. In DNA form, the CDR3 reads TGTGCCAGCAGCAAAGCGCTCGGACAGGCCTATGGCTACACCTTC. Translation gives CASSKALGQAYGYTF.

The V gene is TRBV7-8, the J gene TRBJ2-2, with TRBD2 matching 13 bases. Germline lookup yields CDR1 SGHVS and CDR2 FQNEAQ. The CDR3 has 18 amino acids. The junction had 6 bases not matched to a gene; V was cut back by 2 bases and J by 3 bases. Written as DNA, the CDR3 is TGTGCCAGCAGCTTACAAGGGACTAGCGGGATTGACACCGGGGAGCTGTTTTTT. Its translation is CASSLQGTSGIDTGELFF.

The CDR3 spells CASSLGAGVDTQYF. The CDR3 DNA reads TGTGCCAGCAGCTTAGGTGCGGGGGTAGATACGCAGTATTTT. The chain has TRBV7-9 and TRBJ2-3; TRBD2 matches at 7 bases. The CDR3 has 14 residues. CDR1 and CDR2 (germline): SEHNR, FQNEAQ (reference sequence). Trimming at V came to 1 base and at J to 5 bases, leaving 3 bases not matched to a gene.

This chain connects TRBV7-2 to TRBJ2-7, with a possible D match to TRBD1 (6 bases). V shed 4 bases and J shed 6 bases, with 10 bases lying between them. Germline V gene sequence: CDR1 SGHTA, CDR2 FQGNSA. This CDR3 is built from 12 residues. For the CDR3, the DNA is TGTGCCAGCAGCTCTGTCAGGGGCGAGCAGTACTTC. Amino acid sequence: CASSSVRGEQYF.

A single count supports this clone. This chain joins TRBV4-3 and TRBJ2-3; 8 bases match TRBD2. CDR1 LGHNA and CDR2 YSLEER come from the germline V gene. The V gene end was trimmed by 2 bases and the J gene end by 10 bases; junction bases not matched to a gene: 5. The CDR3 extends over 13 amino acids. The CDR3 loop is CASSQTPGLAQYF. CDR3 sequence (DNA): TGCGCCAGCAGCCAAACCCCGGGACTAGCGCAGTATTTT.

The V gene is TRBV6-1, the J gene TRBJ2-3; D is possibly TRBD1 (6 bases). This CDR3 region has 15 residues. V dropped 1 base and J dropped 1 base, with 9 bases sitting between them. Germline values: CDR1 MNHNS, CDR2 SASEGT. The CDR3: CASSEGGGGTDTQYF. CDR3 nucleotides: TGTGCCAGCAGTGAAGGTGGGGGCGGCACAGATACGCAGTATTTT.

The chain joins TRBV4-3 to TRBJ2-1, with TRBD2 identical over 15 bases. The J segment lost 0 bases and the V segment lost 4 bases, leaving 4 bases of the junction unmatched. The CDR3 runs 18 residues. The germline gives CDR1 LGHNA, CDR2 YSLEER. CDR3 loop: CASSPGLAGGASYNEQFF. The CDR3, as DNA: TGCGCCAGCAGCCCGGGACTAGCGGGAGGTGCCTCCTACAATGAGCAGTTCTTC.

This clone showed up just a few times. The genes are TRBV7-2 and TRBJ2-7, with a weak D call TRBD2 (7 bases). CDR1 is SGHTA and CDR2 is FQGNSA in the germline V gene. Trimming removed 1 base from V and 2 bases from J, with 12 bases in between. The CDR3 is 15 amino acids. CDR3: CASSLGGGGAYEQYF. CDR3 DNA sequence: TGTGCCAGCAGCTTAGGGGGGGGCGGAGCCTACGAGCAGTACTTC. Based on the CDR3 plus reference TRBV7-2 and TRBJ2-7, the full variable domain is GAGVSQSPSNKVTEKGKDVELRCDPISGHTALYWYRQSLGQGLEFLIYFQGNSAPDKSGLPSDRFSAERTGGSVSTLTIQRTQQEDSAVYLCASSLGGGGAYEQYFGPGTRLTVT.

The chain recombines TRBV10-3 with TRBJ2-1, with 9 bases identical to TRBD2. The ends lost 0 bases at V and 5 bases at J; junction bases unmatched: 5. The CDR3 is made up of 16 amino acids. CDR1 and CDR2 from the germline V gene are ENHRY and SYGVKD. Here the CDR3 DNA reads TGTGCCATCAGTGAGTCGCGCGGGGGGGCCAACAATGAGCAGTTCTTC. Residues: CAISESRGGANNEQFF.

This clone occurred once. The chain recombines TRBV19 with TRBJ2-7, with 8 bases lining up with TRBD2. Germline V CDR1 and CDR2: LNHDA, SQIVND (reference sequence). Losses at the gene ends were 7 bases for V and 5 bases for J; bases not matched to a gene: 10. The CDR3 has 14 amino acids. Here the CDR3 DNA reads TGTGCCAGTACCCCGGGAGGGTGGCTCAACGAGCAGTACTTC. This encodes CASTPGGWLNEQYF.

The V call is TRBV6-6, the J call TRBJ1-5; D may be TRBD1 (5 bases). Between the trimmed V and J ends, which lost 0 bases and 5 bases, there was a span of 11 bases. There are 15 residues in the CDR3. The germline CDR1 and CDR2 sequences are MNHNY and SVGAGI (reference sequence). The CDR3 DNA follows: TGTGCCAGCAGTTACTCCGGGGGAGGGGATCAGCCCCAGCATTTT. Its translation is CASSYSGGGDQPQHF.

This clone appeared a single time. CDR3 DNA sequence: TGTGCCAGAAGCCCTAAAAAGGACAGTAGAGGACATAGCAATCAGCCCCAGCATTTT. The encoded protein is CARSPKKDSRGHSNQPQHF. V and J are TRBV5-3 and TRBJ1-5; a possible D gene is TRBD1 (6 bases). TRBV5-3 is sorted into the ORF group, with uncertain function. Trimming removed 4 bases at V and 0 bases at J, with 23 bases between. The CDR3 runs to 19 residues.

The CDR3 DNA follows: TGTGCCAGCAGCCGAACCGGGGGCTCCTACGAGCAGTACTTC. Translating it yields CASSRTGGSYEQYF. The chain links TRBV28 to TRBJ2-7; a possible D gene is TRBD2 (6 bases). The CDR3 has 14 residues. CDR1 is MDHEN, CDR2 SYDVKM, per germline. Trimming removed 6 bases at V and 0 bases at J, with 12 bases between.

The V and J genes are TRBV9 and TRBJ2-1; 10 bases fit TRBD2. V dropped 7 bases and J dropped 10; count of bases not matched to a gene: 11. This CDR3 contains 14 residues. Germline CDR1 is SGDLS and CDR2 is YYNGEE. This CDR3 reads CASGAGGPRSEQFF. The CDR3 bases are TGTGCCAGCGGAGCGGGAGGGCCCCGCAGCGAGCAGTTCTTC.

The chain combines TRBV9 with TRBJ2-7; 9 bases align to TRBD1. V dropped 0 bases and J dropped 5; count of bases not matched to a gene: 12. From germline, CDR1 is SGDLS and CDR2 YYNGEE. CDR3 length: 17 residues. The CDR3 DNA is TGTGCCAGCAGCGTAGCTGGGGCACAGGGGGCCCCGGACGAGCAGTACTTC. It codes for CASSVAGAQGAPDEQYF.